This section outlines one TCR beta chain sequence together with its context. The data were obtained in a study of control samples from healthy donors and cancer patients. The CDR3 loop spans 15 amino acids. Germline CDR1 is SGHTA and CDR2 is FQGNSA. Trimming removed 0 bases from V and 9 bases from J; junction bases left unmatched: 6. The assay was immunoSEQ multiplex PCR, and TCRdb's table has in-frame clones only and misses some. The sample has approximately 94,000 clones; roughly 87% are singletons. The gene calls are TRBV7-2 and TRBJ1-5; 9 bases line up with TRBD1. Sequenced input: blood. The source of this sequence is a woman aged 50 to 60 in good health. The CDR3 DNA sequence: TGTGCCAGCAGCTTAGCGAGGACAGGGGAGGGGCCCCAGCATTTT. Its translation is CASSLARTGEGPQHF.